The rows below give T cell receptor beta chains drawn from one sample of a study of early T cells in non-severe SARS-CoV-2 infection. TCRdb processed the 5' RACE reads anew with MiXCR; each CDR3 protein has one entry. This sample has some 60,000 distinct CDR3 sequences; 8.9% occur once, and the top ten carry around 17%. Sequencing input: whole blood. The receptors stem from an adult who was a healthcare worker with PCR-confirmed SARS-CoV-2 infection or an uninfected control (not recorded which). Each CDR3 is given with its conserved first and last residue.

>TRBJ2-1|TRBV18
CASSPRGLDNEQFF
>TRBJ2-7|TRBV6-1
CASSELYEQYF
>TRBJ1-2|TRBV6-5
CASSLDRNYGYTF
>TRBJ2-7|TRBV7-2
CASSLGPGQGRNEQYF
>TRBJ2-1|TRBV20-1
CSARSVGPYNEQFF
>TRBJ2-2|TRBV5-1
CATKGRTGSTGELFF
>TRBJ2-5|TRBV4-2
CASSQAGETQYF
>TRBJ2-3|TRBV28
CATGTSGMGDTQYF
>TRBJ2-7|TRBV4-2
CASSQEWRSAYEQYF
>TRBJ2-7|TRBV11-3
CASSPLLAGLSYEQYF
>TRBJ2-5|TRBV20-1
CSAGSVRDQETQYF
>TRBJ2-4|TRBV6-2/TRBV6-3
CASLALGSQFGNIQYF
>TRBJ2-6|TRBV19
CASISDSGANVLTF
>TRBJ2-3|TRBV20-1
CSASGVTDTQYF
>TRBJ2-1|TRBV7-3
CASSYTGTSGSSYNEQFF
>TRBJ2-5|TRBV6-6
CASSFGRGRLAQETQYF
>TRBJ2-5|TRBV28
CASTPDRVVETQYF
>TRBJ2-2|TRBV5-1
CASSPRDTGELFF
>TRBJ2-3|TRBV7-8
CASSPSERGTDTQYF
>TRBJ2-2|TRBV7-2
CASSLLGQGATGELFF
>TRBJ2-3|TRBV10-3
CASREGVGDTQYF